This T cell receptor (beta chain) was identified during a study of blood T cell repertoires in COVID-19. This table comes from immunoSEQ multiplex PCR, and its TCRdb copy is limited to in-frame clones, with some not included. Of some 260,000 clones listed, over 70% are singletons. The table lists this clone with a few counts. This CDR3 has 12 amino acids. The trim removed 8 bases at V and 4 bases at J, leaving 5 bases unmatched. Germline loops: CDR1 LGHDT, CDR2 YNNKEL (reference sequence). The clonotype comes from a woman between 65 and 79 years old with COVID-19, enrolled during active disease. V is TRBV3-1 (or the pseudogene TRBV3-2) and J is TRBJ2-7; 7 bases agree with TRBD2. The sequenced material came from peripheral blood. In nucleotides, the CDR3 is TGTGCCAGCGAATCGGGGGGTTACGAGCAGTACTTC. It yields the protein CASESGGYEQYF.